This T cell receptor beta chain was sequenced in a study of tumor-infiltrating lymphocytes in primary liver carcinoma. Study outcomes and limitations: For tumor-adjacent and tumor-blood pairs, overlap was less than that seen for tumor region pairs.

Out of unsorted whole blood came the blood RNA, and germline DNA was extracted as well. From around 0.5 ug total RNA, TCR beta cDNA was generated with a primer in the constant region. Three nested multiplex PCR rounds, a slightly modified ARM-PCR method, built the TCR beta libraries. Amplification in the first two PCR rounds was performed using TRBV1-TRBV30 forward primers and a C-beta reverse primer for roughly 9 cycles each. A single record per CDR3 protein comes from TCRdb applying MiXCR to the multiplex PCR reads. The sample lists some 180,000 distinct CDR3 sequences; 50% to 75% were seen once. In its sample, this clonotype was seen once. Its antigen is not identified. Germline CDR1 reads MRHNA; CDR2 reads SNTAGT. The CDR3 runs to 14 residues. The V and J ends lost 0 bases and 4 bases respectively, with 9 bases between them.

The origin of this receptor is a middle-aged man with primary liver carcinoma and hepatitis B virus infection. The genes are TRBV6-4 and TRBJ1-2, with D hard to call. Sequencing input: peripheral blood. The CDR3 coding sequence is TGTGCCAGCAGTGACTCGGGGATGGCCTATGGCTACACCTTC. It codes for CASSDSGMAYGYTF.